This TCR beta chain was recovered during a study of CD8 T cells in ankylosing spondylitis. Study-wide findings and caveats: What seemed typical of ankylosing spondylitis blood was a TCR beta motif built from about 8 highly homologous variants.

MiXCR was run by TCRdb on the 5' RACE reads, yielding one entry per CDR3 protein. The repertoire holds roughly 230,000 distinct CDR3 sequences, with under 20% as singletons. Comments on this clonotype: The antigen is undetermined.

This receptor was obtained from a male donor with ankylosing spondylitis or in good health (not recorded which). The sequencing input was blood, either unsorted or a sorted T cell fraction (not recorded which).

The chain's CDR3 is CASSAGQISEKLFF. In DNA form, the CDR3 reads TGTGCCAGCAGCGCCGGACAGATTTCTGAAAAACTGTTTTTT. This chain connects TRBV5-5 to TRBJ1-4, with D perhaps matching TRBD1 (6 bases). Trimming removed 4 bases at V and 7 bases at J, with 14 bases between. This CDR3 has 14 residues. Germline CDR1 SGHKS, CDR2 YYEKEE (reference sequence). The whole variable domain, filled in from reference TRBV5-5 and TRBJ1-4, reads DAGVTQSPTHLIKTRGQQVTLRCSPISGHKSVSWYQQVLGQGPQFIFQYYEKEERGRGNFPDRFSARQFPNYSSELNVNALLLGDSALYLCASSAGQISEKLFFGSGTQLSVL.